This is a list of T cell receptor beta chains from one sample in a study of T cells in Graves' hyperthyroidism and ophthalmopathy. TCRdb re-called the multiplex PCR reads through MiXCR, storing one row per CDR3 protein. The repertoire consists of 500,000 to 750,000 distinct CDR3 sequences, with approximately 44% occurring once and the leading ten covering more than 7.5%. The sample comprised peripheral blood or thyroid tissue (not recorded which). The receptors stem from a woman aged 18-30 years with Graves' hyperthyroidism. Both conserved end residues are trimmed from each CDR3. Only part of the rows carry a size: once, few, many, or a class if the clone is expanded.

abundance	j_gene	v_gene	CDR3aa
many	TRBJ1-1	TRBV5-1	ASSLDRMNTEAF
many	TRBJ2-7	TRBV19	ASSSLRGKIYEQY
-	TRBJ1-2	TRBV7-3	ASSLDRVVRSGYT
-	TRBJ1-2	TRBV20-1	SALGRITNYGYT
-	TRBJ2-3	TRBV4-2	ASSRLVLNTDTQY
many	TRBJ2-2	TRBV20-1	SALLAGENTGELF
-	TRBJ2-2	TRBV12-3/TRBV12-4	ASRTGRAGELF
many	TRBJ1-2	TRBV6-1	ASSDLYRTLDYGYT
few	TRBJ2-5	TRBV5-8	ASSLLVTSANTRETQY
-	TRBJ1-2	TRBV29-1	SAWTGGIYGYT
many	TRBJ2-2	TRBV7-3	ASSFEQGVGELF
-	TRBJ2-6	TRBV20-1	SARDLDIGANVLT
many	TRBJ1-1	TRBV11-3	ASRLETGGHTEAF
many	TRBJ1-2	TRBV12-3/TRBV12-4	ASSPAGAGIAGYT
few	TRBJ2-7	TRBV20-1	SAPGTSGYEQY
many	TRBJ2-5	TRBV20-1	SAPASSGRPTPETQY
-	TRBJ2-7	TRBV29-1	SVDGSYEQY
-	TRBJ2-6	TRBV10-3	AISELAGRGANVLT
many	TRBJ1-5	TRBV2	ASTRTGVSNQPQH
-	TRBJ1-2	TRBV2	ASSPEQGDYGYT
-	TRBJ1-2	TRBV9	ASRDRAGDRPNYGYT
-	TRBJ1-1	TRBV12-3/TRBV12-4	ASSVASGRGNEAF
-	TRBJ2-7	TRBV5-1	ASRRSGQITDTQY
-	TRBJ2-7	TRBV7-3	ASSTGTGGMYEQY
many	TRBJ2-2	TRBV20-1	SVGSENTGELF
-	TRBJ2-3	TRBV7-3	ASSPRWSVSTDTQY
many	TRBJ1-2	TRBV20-1	SARDAGASEGYT
-	TRBJ2-3	TRBV7-6	ASSLAPGQSTDTQY
many	TRBJ2-5	TRBV27	ASSLGQFASETQY
many	TRBJ2-7	TRBV27	ASSSGQGAAYEQY
-	TRBJ1-6	TRBV12-5	ASGLLDGSYNSPLH
-	TRBJ1-1	TRBV12-3/TRBV12-4	ASSLGTVNTKAF
many	TRBJ2-5	TRBV11-3	ASSSPGPPWGETQY
few	TRBJ1-5	TRBV7-2	ASSPDSHEH
many	TRBJ1-4	TRBV18	ASSRQGSELKLF
-	TRBJ1-2	TRBV15	ATSPQGAGKNGYT
many	TRBJ2-5	TRBV4-1	ASSQDQGRGETQY
-	TRBJ2-5	TRBV12-3/TRBV12-4	ASSSPGQGEATQY
-	TRBJ1-2	TRBV5-1	ASSEFIGDRVYGYT
-	TRBJ2-1	TRBV11-2	ASSSGTSGIGEQF
many	TRBJ2-7	TRBV5-1	ASSSSSASYEQY
-	TRBJ2-3	TRBV20-1	SARDRLAGDPNPTDTQY